This T cell receptor (beta chain) came from a study of OX40 agonist ivuxolimab in advanced cancers. About the research overall: Intravenous ivuxolimab at 0.01 to 10 mg/kg was given to patients every 2 weeks.

The germline CDR1 and CDR2 sequences are SEHNR and FQNEAQ (reference sequence). The J segment lost 2 bases and the V segment lost 5 bases, leaving 5 bases of the junction unmatched. The CDR3 covers 14 residues. In the case of this clone: Its target is unknown.

Produced via immunoSEQ multiplex PCR; TCRdb's table is partial and in-frame only. The top ten clones hold around 16% of a sample with about 71,000 clones, around 94% of them seen once. Study-level findings and limits: Averaging showed that CD8+ T cells had more expanded clones than CD4+ did. At doses 0.1 to 3.0 mg/kg, CD4+ and CD8+ clones expanded.

The clonotype originates from an adult with an advanced solid tumor such as melanoma, head and neck, liver or kidney cancer. J is TRBJ2-7 and V is TRBV7-9, with 8 bases fitting TRBD1. This specimen was CD4+ or CD8+ T cells sorted from blood, taken in a trial of the OX40 agonist ivuxolimab. The CDR3 region is CASSPWDRPYEQYF. DNA of the CDR3: TGTGCCAGCAGCCCATGGGACAGGCCCTACGAGCAGTACTTC.